This TCR beta chain was identified during a study of cytomegalovirus exposure and HLA in healthy donors. The study ran its PCR with 60 Vbeta and 13 Jbeta primers. Generated by immunoSEQ multiplex PCR, the TCRdb table keeps only in-frame clones and is missing some. The sample consists of some 120,000 clones, 81% of them appearing once. This receptor was identified in a woman between 25 and 40 years old in good health and CMV-seronegative. Material for sequencing was PBMCs.

For the CDR3, the DNA is TGTGCCAGCGTTGGAGGAGGGACAGATACGCAGTATTTT. This translates into CASVGGGTDTQYF. This chain joins TRBV28 and TRBJ2-3; tentative D call: TRBD2 (6 bases). Trimming removed 8 bases from V and 3 bases from J, with 12 bases in between. There are 13 residues in the CDR3. Germline-derived CDR1 and CDR2 are MDHEN and SYDVKM.